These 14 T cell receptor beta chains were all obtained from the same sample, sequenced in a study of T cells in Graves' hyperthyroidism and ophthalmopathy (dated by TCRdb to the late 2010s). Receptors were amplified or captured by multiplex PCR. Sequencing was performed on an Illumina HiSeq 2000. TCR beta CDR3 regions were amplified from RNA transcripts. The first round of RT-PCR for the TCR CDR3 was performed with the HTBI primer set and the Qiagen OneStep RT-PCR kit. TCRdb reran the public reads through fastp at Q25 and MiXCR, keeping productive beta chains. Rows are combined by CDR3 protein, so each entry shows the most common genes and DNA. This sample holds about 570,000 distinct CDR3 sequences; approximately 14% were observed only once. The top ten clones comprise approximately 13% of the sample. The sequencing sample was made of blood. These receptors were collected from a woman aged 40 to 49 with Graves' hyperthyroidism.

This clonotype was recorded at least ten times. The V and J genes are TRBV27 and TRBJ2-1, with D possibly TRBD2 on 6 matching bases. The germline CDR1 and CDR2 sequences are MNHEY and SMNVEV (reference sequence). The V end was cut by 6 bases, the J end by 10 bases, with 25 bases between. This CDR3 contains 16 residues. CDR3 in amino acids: CASSPWGGTRGFEQFF. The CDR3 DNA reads TGTGCCAGCAGCCCATGGGGCGGGACTCGGGGGTTCGAGCAGTTCTTC.

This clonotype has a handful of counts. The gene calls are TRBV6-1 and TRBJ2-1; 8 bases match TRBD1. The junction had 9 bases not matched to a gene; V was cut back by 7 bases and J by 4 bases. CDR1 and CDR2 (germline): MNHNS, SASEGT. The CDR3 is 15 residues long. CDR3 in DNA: TGTGCCAGCACTACACAGGGGGGCCCTTACAATGAGCAGTTCTTC. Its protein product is CASTTQGGPYNEQFF.

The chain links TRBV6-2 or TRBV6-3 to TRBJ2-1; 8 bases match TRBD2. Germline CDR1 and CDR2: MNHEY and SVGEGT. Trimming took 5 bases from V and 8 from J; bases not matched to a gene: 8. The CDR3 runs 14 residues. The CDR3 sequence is CASSLSGSLYEQFF. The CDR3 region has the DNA TGTGCCAGCAGTCTAAGCGGGAGCTTATATGAGCAGTTCTTC.

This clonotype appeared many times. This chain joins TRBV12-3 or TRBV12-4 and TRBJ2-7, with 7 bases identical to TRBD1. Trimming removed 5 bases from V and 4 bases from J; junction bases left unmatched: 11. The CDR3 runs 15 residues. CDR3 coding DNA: TGTGCCAGCAGTCTCGGACGACAGGGAACTTACGAGCAGTACTTC. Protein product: CASSLGRQGTYEQYF.

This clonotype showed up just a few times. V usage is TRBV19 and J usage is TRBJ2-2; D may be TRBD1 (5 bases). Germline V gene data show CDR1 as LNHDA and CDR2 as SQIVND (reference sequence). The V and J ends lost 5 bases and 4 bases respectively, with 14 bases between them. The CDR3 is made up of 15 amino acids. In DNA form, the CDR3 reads TGTGCCAGTAGTGCGTCTAGGGGTGGCACCGGGGAGCTGTTTTTT. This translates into CASSASRGGTGELFF.

The CDR3 reads CASRRSGTSGIPHEQYF. For the CDR3, the DNA is TGTGCCAGCAGACGATCAGGGACTAGCGGTATCCCTCATGAGCAGTACTTC. The V call is TRBV5-4, the J call TRBJ2-7; 11 bases match TRBD2. The CDR3 loop spans 17 amino acids. The germline V gene encodes CDR1 SGHNT and CDR2 YYREEE (reference sequence). The V and J ends lost 5 bases and 7 bases, in that order; junction bases with no gene match: 17.

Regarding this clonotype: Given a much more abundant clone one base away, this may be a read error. The CDR3 sequence: CSAARWGTEAFF. The CDR3 DNA reads TGCAGTGCCGCCAGGTGGGGGACTGAAGCTTTCTTT. The J gene is TRBJ1-1, the V gene TRBV20-1, with a tentative D call TRBD1 (5 bases). V lost 6 bases, J lost 5 bases, and 13 bases lay in between. The CDR3 consists of 12 residues. The germline V gene has CDR1 DFQATT and CDR2 SNEGSKA (reference sequence).

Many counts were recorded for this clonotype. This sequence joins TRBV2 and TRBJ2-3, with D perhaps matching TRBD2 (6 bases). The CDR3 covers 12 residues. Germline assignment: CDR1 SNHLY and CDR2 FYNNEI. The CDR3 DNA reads TGTGTCACTAGACTAGACACAGATACGCAGTATTTT. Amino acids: CVTRLDTDTQYF.

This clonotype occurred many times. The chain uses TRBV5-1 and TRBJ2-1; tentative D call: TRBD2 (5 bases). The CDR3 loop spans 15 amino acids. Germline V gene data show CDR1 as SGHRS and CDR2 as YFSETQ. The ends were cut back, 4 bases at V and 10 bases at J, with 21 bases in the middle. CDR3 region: CASSARLEASGEQFF. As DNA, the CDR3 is TGCGCCAGCAGCGCCCGTTTAGAGGCCTCGGGGGAGCAGTTCTTC.

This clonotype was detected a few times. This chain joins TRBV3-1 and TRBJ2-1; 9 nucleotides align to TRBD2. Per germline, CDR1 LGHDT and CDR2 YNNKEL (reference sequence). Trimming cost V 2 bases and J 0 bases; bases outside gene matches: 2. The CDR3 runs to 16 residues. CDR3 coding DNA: TGTGCCAGCAGCCAACTAGCGGGGAGCTCCTACAATGAGCAGTTCTTC. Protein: CASSQLAGSSYNEQFF.

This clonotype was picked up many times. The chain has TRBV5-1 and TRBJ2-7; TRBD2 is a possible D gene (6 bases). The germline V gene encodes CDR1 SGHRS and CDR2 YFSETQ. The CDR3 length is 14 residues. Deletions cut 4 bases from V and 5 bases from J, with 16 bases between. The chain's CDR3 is CASSISGEGNEQYF. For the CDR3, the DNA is TGCGCCAGCAGCATTAGCGGTGAGGGGAACGAGCAGTACTTC.

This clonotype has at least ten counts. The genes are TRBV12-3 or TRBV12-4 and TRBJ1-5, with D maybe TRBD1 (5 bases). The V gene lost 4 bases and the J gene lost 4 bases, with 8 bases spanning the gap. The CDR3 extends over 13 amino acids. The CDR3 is CASSSQENQPQHF. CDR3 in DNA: TGTGCCAGCAGTTCACAGGAGAATCAGCCCCAGCATTTT.

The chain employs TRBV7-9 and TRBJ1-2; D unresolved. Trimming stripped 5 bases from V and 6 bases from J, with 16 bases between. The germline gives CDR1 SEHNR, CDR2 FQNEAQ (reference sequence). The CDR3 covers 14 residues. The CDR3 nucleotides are TGTGCCAGCAGCACCACGCAAAGCCTCAATGGCTACACCTTC. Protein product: CASSTTQSLNGYTF.

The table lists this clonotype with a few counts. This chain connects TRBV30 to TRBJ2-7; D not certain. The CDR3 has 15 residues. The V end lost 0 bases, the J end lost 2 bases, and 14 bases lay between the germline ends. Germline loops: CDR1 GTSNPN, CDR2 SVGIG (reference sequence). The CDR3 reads CAWSVLTSNTYEQYF. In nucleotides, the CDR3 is TGTGCCTGGAGTGTACTGACATCTAATACCTACGAGCAGTACTTC. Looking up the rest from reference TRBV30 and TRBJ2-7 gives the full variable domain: SQTIHQWPATLVQPVGSPLSLECTVEGTSNPNLYWYRQAAGRGLQLLFYSVGIGQISSEVPQNLSASRPQDRQFILSSKKLLLSDSGFYLCAWSVLTSNTYEQYFGPGTRLTVT.